The entry below gives a single T cell receptor (beta chain) sequence along with its context. These data come from a study of blood T cell repertoires in COVID-19. At the level of the study: Material from acute and convalescent COVID-19 was sourced from the United States, Italy and Spain.

Sequencing used immunoSEQ multiplex PCR; TCRdb keeps in-frame clones, though not all of them. The sample has 360,000 or so clones, 85% to 90% seen once. V gave up 7 bases and J gave up 4 bases; unmatched junction bases: 14. The germline V gene has CDR1 MNHEY and CDR2 SVGEGT. The CDR3 spans 16 residues. The chain combines TRBV6-2 or TRBV6-3 with TRBJ2-7; 9 bases match TRBD1. Specimen: peripheral blood. This clonotype was obtained from a man between 18 and 29 years old with active or convalescent COVID-19. The CDR3 region is CASTPIRDREGYEQYF. The CDR3 DNA reads as TGTGCCAGCACCCCGATCCGGGACAGGGAAGGTTACGAGCAGTACTTC.